This passage covers 26 T cell receptor beta chains from one sample sequenced in a study of T cell responses to AZD1222 COVID-19 vaccine. The data were produced by immunoSEQ multiplex PCR, yet TCRdb's version contains in-frame clones alone and is incomplete. This table holds about 140,000 clones, 90% to 95% found once. Here the sequenced sample was peripheral blood, taken on day 0 of MenACWY control vaccination. The receptors stem from an adult in good health.

The rearrangement uses TRBV5-1 and TRBJ1-1; D uncertain. Trimming removed 4 bases at V and 4 bases at J, with 14 bases between. Looked up from germline, CDR1 is SGHRS and CDR2 is YFSETQ. CDR3 length equals 14 residues. The CDR3 DNA reads TGCGCCAGCAGCCAAGGAGACTGGGCCACTGAAGCTTTCTTT. Encoded protein: CASSQGDWATEAFF.

The gene calls are TRBV5-4 and TRBJ1-2; 10 bases match TRBD1. Germline CDR1 is SGHNT and CDR2 is YYREEE (reference sequence). The CDR3 is made up of 14 amino acids. The V segment lost 0 bases and the J segment 6 bases; nucleotides outside the gene matches: 2. The CDR3 spells CASSLGGTGDGYTF. Written as DNA, the CDR3 is TGTGCCAGCAGCTTGGGAGGGACAGGGGATGGCTACACCTTC. Together with reference TRBV5-4 and TRBJ1-2, the CDR3 gives the full variable domain: ETGVTQSPTHLIKTRGQQVTLRCSSQSGHNTVSWYQQALGQGPQFIFQYYREEENGRGNFPPRFSGLQFPNYSSELNVNALELDDSALYLCASSLGGTGDGYTFGSGTRLTVV.

The chain couples TRBV6-2 or TRBV6-3 to TRBJ2-5; the D gene is possibly TRBD2 (6 bases). This CDR3 is built from 15 residues. CDR1 is MNHEY, CDR2 SVGEGT, per germline. Trimming left V 0 bases short and J 3 bases short, with 11 bases between. The DNA for the CDR3 is TGTGCCAGCAGTTACTCTTTTTCGGGGGAAGAGACCCAGTACTTC. It is translated as CASSYSFSGEETQYF.

The gene calls are TRBV9 and TRBJ1-1; D remains ambiguous. Per the germline V gene, CDR1 is SGDLS and CDR2 is YYNGEE. Trimming pared 3 bases from V and 11 bases from J, leaving 11 bases between. The CDR3 contains 11 residues. The DNA of the CDR3 is TGTGCCAGCAGCGGATATACGGGGGCTTTCTTT. Its protein is CASSGYTGAFF.

J is TRBJ1-6 and V is TRBV4-2, with D hard to call. V lost 3 bases and J lost 6, with 9 bases in between. The germline V gene has CDR1 LGHNA and CDR2 YNFKEQ. The CDR3 loop spans 14 amino acids. The CDR3 loop reads CASSHPGLNSPLHF. DNA of the CDR3: TGTGCCAGCAGCCACCCGGGTCTTAATTCACCCCTCCACTTT.

The V gene is TRBV5-6, the J gene TRBJ2-1, with D possibly TRBD2 on 5 matching bases. In germline, CDR1 is SGHDT, CDR2 YYEEEE. The CDR3 spans 15 residues. The V end was cut by 4 bases, the J end by 15 bases, with 26 bases between. The CDR3: CASSVRALPYEGPFF. The DNA of the CDR3 is TGTGCCAGCAGCGTCCGGGCCCTCCCCTACGAGGGTCCGTTCTTC. Full variable domain (rest looked up from reference TRBV5-6 and TRBJ2-1): DAGVTQSPTHLIKTRGQQVTLRCSPKSGHDTVSWYQQALGQGPQFIFQYYEEEERQRGNFPDRFSGHQFPNYSSELNVNALLLGDSALYLCASSVRALPYEGPFFGPGTRLTVL.

The CDR3 sequence is CASSRDRGRDNEQFF. Here the CDR3 DNA reads TGCGCCAGCAGCCGAGACAGGGGGCGAGACAATGAGCAGTTCTTC. The chain links TRBV4-3 to TRBJ2-1, with TRBD1 matching over 10 bases. J lost 5 bases, V lost 4 bases, and 5 bases had no gene match. There are 15 residues in the CDR3. CDR1 and CDR2 from the germline V gene are LGHNA and YSLEER.

This chain joins TRBV7-9 and TRBJ2-5; 9 positions match TRBD2. V lost 6 bases, J lost 3 bases, and 8 bases stayed unmatched. Germline V lookup: CDR1 SEHNR, CDR2 FQNEAQ (reference sequence). The CDR3 covers 15 residues. CDR3 in DNA: TGTGCCAGCAGGAGGCCGACTAGCGGTGAAGAGACCCAGTACTTC. Protein: CASRRPTSGEETQYF. The variable domain in full, with the rest retrieved from reference TRBV7-9 and TRBJ2-5, is DTGVSQNPRHKITKRGQNVTFRCDPISEHNRLYWYRQTLGQGPEFLTYFQNEAQLEKSRLLSDRFSAERPKGSFSTLEIQRTEQGDSAMYLCASRRPTSGEETQYFGPGTRLLVL.

The chain employs TRBV24-1 and TRBJ2-2; possibly TRBD1 for D (5 bases). The V and J ends lost 12 bases and 0 bases respectively, with 10 bases between them. The CDR3 has 13 amino acids. The V gene's germline CDR1 is KGHDR and CDR2 SFDVKD. CDR3 coding DNA: TGTGCCTCTGGACATGCGAACACCGGGGAGCTGTTTTTT. Translated, it gives CASGHANTGELFF.

The chain employs TRBV7-6 and TRBJ2-3; 8 bases fit TRBD2. The CDR3 loop spans 14 amino acids. Germline loops: CDR1 SGHVS, CDR2 FNYEAQ. The trim removed 5 bases at V and 4 bases at J, leaving 5 bases unmatched. CDR3 residues: CASSLGLGADTQYF. The CDR3 nucleotides are TGTGCCAGCAGCCTGGGACTAGGGGCAGATACGCAGTATTTT. The entire variable domain, with the rest obtained from reference TRBV7-6 and TRBJ2-3, is as follows: GAGVSQSPRYKVTKRGQDVALRCDPISGHVSLYWYRQALGQGPEFLTYFNYEAQQDKSGLPNDRFSAERPEGSISTLTIQRTEQRDSAMYRCASSLGLGADTQYFGPGTRLTVL.

In its sample, this clone ranks as medium-sized. The chain joins TRBV4-1 to TRBJ2-1; 7 bases fit TRBD1. The CDR3 runs to 17 residues. The germline gives CDR1 MGHRA, CDR2 YSYEKL. Unmatched junction bases numbered 7, after V lost 0 bases and J lost 2 bases. The CDR3 sequence: CASSQETQGVPYNEQFF. The DNA of the CDR3 is TGCGCCAGCAGCCAAGAGACCCAGGGGGTTCCCTACAATGAGCAGTTCTTC.

This chain joins TRBV13 and TRBJ2-3, with 7 bases identical to TRBD1. V lost 3 bases, J lost 6 bases, and 3 bases stayed unmatched. The length of the CDR3 is 13 residues. Germline assignment: CDR1 PRHDT and CDR2 FYEKMQ (reference sequence). The CDR3 here is CASSFRGPDTQYF. DNA for the CDR3: TGTGCCAGCAGCTTTAGGGGGCCGGATACGCAGTATTTT.

This chain connects TRBV7-2 to TRBJ1-1; no firm D call. Per germline, CDR1 SGHTA and CDR2 FQGNSA. This CDR3 region has 13 residues. With 2 bases removed from V and 10 bases from J, the gap between germline ends came to 14 bases. The CDR3 here is CASSLRAGLRAFF. The CDR3 region has the DNA TGTGCCAGCAGCTTAAGAGCTGGCTTGCGAGCTTTCTTT. The complete variable domain, with remaining parts taken from reference TRBV7-2 and TRBJ1-1, reads GAGVSQSPSNKVTEKGKDVELRCDPISGHTALYWYRQSLGQGLEFLIYFQGNSAPDKSGLPSDRFSAERTGGSVSTLTIQRTQQEDSAVYLCASSLRAGLRAFFGQGTRLTVV.

The V call is TRBV25-1, the J call TRBJ1-2, with D unresolved. Trimming stripped 10 bases from V and 8 bases from J, with 17 bases between. CDR3 length: 12 amino acids. CDR1 and CDR2 (germline): MGHDK, SYGVNS. The CDR3 DNA reads as TGTGCCACCAAGACTGTCGGCGGGGGCTACACCTTC. Translated, it gives CATKTVGGGYTF.

The genes are TRBV18 and TRBJ1-1, with 7 bases matching TRBD1. V lost 3 bases to trimming and J lost 2 bases; unmatched junction nucleotides: 6. This CDR3 has 15 amino acids. CDR1 is KGHSH, CDR2 LQKENI, per germline. As DNA, the CDR3 is TGTGCCAGCTCACCCCCGGGACAGTCAAACACTGAAGCTTTCTTT. Translated: CASSPPGQSNTEAFF.

The chain carries TRBV7-9 and TRBJ2-5; D unresolved. Trimming cost V 3 bases and J 4 bases, with 12 bases left between them. The CDR3 is made up of 14 amino acids. CDR1 and CDR2 (germline): SEHNR, FQNEAQ (reference sequence). The CDR3 is CASSFSQDRETQYF. CDR3 sequence (DNA): TGTGCCAGCAGCTTCAGCCAGGACCGAGAGACCCAGTACTTC.

The chain employs TRBV29-1 and TRBJ1-1; TRBD1 agrees at 8 bases. CDR1 SQVTM and CDR2 ANQGSEA come from the germline V gene. Trimming cost V 1 base and J 4 bases; bases outside gene matches: 2. The CDR3 runs to 13 residues. CDR3 protein: CSVEGTGTTEAFF. The CDR3 nucleotides are TGCAGCGTTGAAGGGACAGGGACCACTGAAGCTTTCTTT. The variable domain in full, completed from reference TRBV29-1 and TRBJ1-1, reads SAVISQKPSRDICQRGTSLTIQCQVDSQVTMMFWYRQQPGQSLTLIATANQGSEATYESGFVIDKFPISRPNLTFSTLTVSNMSPEDSSIYLCSVEGTGTTEAFFGQGTRLTVV.

The chain has TRBV5-4 and TRBJ1-6, with no clear D. The CDR3 is 16 residues long. From germline, CDR1 is SGHNT and CDR2 YYREEE (reference sequence). The germline V and J ends were trimmed by 0 bases and 7 bases, with 14 bases remaining between them. CDR3: CASSLAGSGINSPLHF. For the CDR3, the DNA is TGTGCCAGCAGCTTGGCCGGGAGTGGAATAAATTCACCCCTCCACTTT.

The genes are TRBV7-6 and TRBJ1-1, with D possibly being TRBD1 (5 bases). The CDR3 has 15 residues. Deletions cut 10 bases from V and 4 bases from J, with 22 bases between. The V gene's germline CDR1 is SGHVS and CDR2 FNYEAQ. The CDR3 spells CAKGTTREDATEAFF. The CDR3 coding sequence is TGTGCCAAGGGGACTACCAGGGAGGACGCCACTGAAGCTTTCTTT. Supplemented by reference TRBV7-6 and TRBJ1-1, the full variable domain reads GAGVSQSPRYKVTKRGQDVALRCDPISGHVSLYWYRQALGQGPEFLTYFNYEAQQDKSGLPNDRFSAERPEGSISTLTIQRTEQRDSAMYRCAKGTTREDATEAFFGQGTRLTVV.

The chain links TRBV6-5 to TRBJ2-7; possibly TRBD2 for D (6 bases). CDR1 and CDR2 from the germline V gene are MNHEY and SVGAGI. V was cut by 2 bases and J by 3 bases, with 11 bases left in between. This CDR3 spans 14 amino acids. The DNA for the CDR3 is TGTGCCAGCAGTTACGGCGGGACCAGCTACGAGCAGTACTTC. Its translation is CASSYGGTSYEQYF.

The rearrangement uses TRBV5-1 and TRBJ1-1; D is possibly TRBD1 (6 bases). The CDR3 covers 16 residues. V shed 6 bases and J shed 3 bases, with 21 bases lying between them. Germline lookup yields CDR1 SGHRS and CDR2 YFSETQ. The CDR3: CASNVQGGGRDTEAFF. For the CDR3, the DNA is TGCGCCAGCAACGTACAGGGAGGAGGAAGGGACACTGAAGCTTTCTTT.

The chain joins TRBV4-3 to TRBJ1-6; D unresolved. The germline V gene has CDR1 LGHNA and CDR2 YSLEER. This CDR3 contains 16 residues. The ends were cut back, 1 base at V and 0 bases at J, with 7 bases in the middle. In nucleotides, the CDR3 is TGCGCCAGCAGCCAAGGGGTCGGCTCCTATAATTCACCCCTCCACTTT. Protein: CASSQGVGSYNSPLHF.

This clone was counted only a few times. The V gene is TRBV7-9, the J gene TRBJ2-5, with TRBD2 identical over 8 bases. The CDR3 is 14 residues long. CDR1 is SEHNR, CDR2 FQNEAQ, per germline (reference sequence). V gave up 5 bases and J gave up 4 bases; unmatched junction bases: 6. The CDR3 DNA reads TGTGCCAGCAGCCCCCGGACTAGCATAGAGACCCAGTACTTC. This codes for CASSPRTSIETQYF.

V usage is TRBV7-9 and J usage is TRBJ1-4; D is unresolved. V lost 4 bases and J lost 9, with 15 bases in between. Germline values: CDR1 SEHNR, CDR2 FQNEAQ (reference sequence). This CDR3 is 14 amino acids long. The CDR3 loop is CASSSREELQKLFF. CDR3 nucleotide sequence: TGTGCCAGCAGCTCCCGTGAAGAGCTCCAAAAACTGTTTTTT.

DNA of the CDR3: TGCGCCAGCAGCTTGTCCGTCTCCTACAATGAGCAGTTCTTC. Translating gives CASSLSVSYNEQFF. The V call is TRBV5-1, the J call TRBJ2-1; D remains unclear. There are 14 residues in the CDR3. V shed 1 base and J shed 0 bases, with 5 bases lying between them. CDR1 SGHRS and CDR2 YFSETQ come from the germline V gene.

CDR3 in amino acids: CASSDLDPYNEQFF. The CDR3 nucleotides are TGTGCCAGCAGTGATCTGGACCCCTACAATGAGCAGTTCTTC. This chain connects TRBV27 to TRBJ2-1; D ambiguous. V was shortened by 5 bases and J by 2 bases, with 10 bases between the two germline ends. CDR1 and CDR2 from the germline V gene are MNHEY and SMNVEV (reference sequence). This CDR3 is built from 14 residues.